This TCR beta chain was sequenced for a study of CD8+ T cells in alopecia areata. Extraction and reverse transcription of RNA yielded cDNA as the sequencing template. TCRdb keeps only in-frame clones here, not all; method: immunoSEQ multiplex PCR. This sample has 110,000 or so clones, with roughly 58% found just once. On this clone: Its cognate antigen is unknown.

Germline values: CDR1 SGHDN, CDR2 FVKESK. Trimming removed 0 bases from V and 8 bases from J, with 5 bases in between. The length of the CDR3 is 12 residues. Regarding treatment: oral pan-JAK inhibitor, 5-10 mg twice daily. Regarding the study as a whole: Scalp repertoires also include resident alphabeta T cells from normal skin.

The chain is built from TRBV14 and TRBJ1-5; a weak D match, TRBD1 (5 bases). The sequence derives from a human donor with alopecia areata. The material sequenced was CD8+ T cells sorted from blood, taken at week 4, from a patient treated with tofacitinib. CDR3 amino acids: CASSQEGEPQHF. The CDR3 nucleotides read TGTGCCAGCAGCCAAGAGGGGGAGCCCCAGCATTTT.